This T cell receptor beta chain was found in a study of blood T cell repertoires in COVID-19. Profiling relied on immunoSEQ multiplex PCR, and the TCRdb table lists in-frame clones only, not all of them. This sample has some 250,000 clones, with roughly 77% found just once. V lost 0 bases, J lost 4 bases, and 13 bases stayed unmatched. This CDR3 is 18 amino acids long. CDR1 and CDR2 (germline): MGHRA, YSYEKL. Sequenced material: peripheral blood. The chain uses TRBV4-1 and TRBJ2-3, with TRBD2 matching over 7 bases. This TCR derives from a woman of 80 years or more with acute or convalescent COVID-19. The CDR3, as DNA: TGCGCCAGCAGCCAAGAGGGTGGGGCGGGAGCGGCCCCAGATACGCAGTATTTT. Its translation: CASSQEGGAGAAPDTQYF.